Presented here are 28 T cell receptor beta chains from one specimen sequenced in a study of T cell changes during pregnancy in multiple sclerosis. Only in-frame clones appear in the TCRdb table, and some are missing; sequencing was by immunoSEQ multiplex PCR. The sample yields some 94,000 clones, more than 90% seen once. The sequences come from peripheral blood, collected in the first trimester of pregnancy. The receptors shown here come from a female donor with multiple sclerosis, enrolled in a pregnancy study.

J is TRBJ2-2 and V is TRBV7-2; a weak D match, TRBD2 (5 bases). The V and J ends lost 3 bases and 1 base respectively, with 9 bases between them. Looked up from germline, CDR1 is SGHTA and CDR2 is FQGNSA. The CDR3 is made up of 15 amino acids. In DNA form, the CDR3 reads TGTGCCAGCAGCTTGACTACCCTGAACACCGGGGAGCTGTTTTTT. Residues: CASSLTTLNTGELFF.

The chain links TRBV29-1 to TRBJ2-3; D not certain. Germline V gene sequence: CDR1 SQVTM, CDR2 ANQGSEA. The CDR3 has 14 amino acids. V was clipped by 6 bases and J by 6 bases, with 19 bases between them. CDR3 bases: TGCAGCGTGGCCGGGTCGGCCACTTTGGATACGCAGTATTTT. Protein: CSVAGSATLDTQYF.

The V call is TRBV9, the J call TRBJ2-7, with 7 nucleotides matching TRBD1. The CDR3 loop spans 14 amino acids. The V gene end was trimmed by 4 bases and the J gene end by 1 base; junction bases not matched to a gene: 5. The germline gives CDR1 SGDLS, CDR2 YYNGEE. The CDR3 DNA follows: TGTGCCAGCAGCTGGACAGGATCTTCCTACGAGCAGTACTTC. This sequence encodes CASSWTGSSYEQYF. The variable domain in full, completed from reference TRBV9 and TRBJ2-7, reads DSGVTQTPKHLITATGQRVTLRCSPRSGDLSVYWYQQSLDQGLQFLIQYYNGEERAKGNILERFSAQQFPDLHSELNLSSLELGDSALYFCASSWTGSSYEQYFGPGTRLTVT.

This clone showed up just once. The chain employs TRBV4-1 and TRBJ2-1, with D maybe TRBD2 (6 bases). The CDR3 extends over 16 amino acids. Germline values: CDR1 MGHRA, CDR2 YSYEKL. Trimming took off 0 bases at V and 0 bases at J, with 9 bases between the two ends. The CDR3 nucleotides are TGCGCCAGCAGCCAAGAAAAAGCGGGCTCCTACAATGAGCAGTTCTTC. It encodes CASSQEKAGSYNEQFF.

The J gene is TRBJ2-2, the V gene TRBV13, with 11 bases that match TRBD1. Germline V gene lookup returns CDR1 PRHDT and CDR2 FYEKMQ (reference sequence). CDR3 size: 16 residues. The V segment lost 5 bases and the J segment 5 bases; nucleotides outside the gene matches: 7. The CDR3 coding sequence is TGTGCCAGCAGCCTGGACAGGGGGCGTCGAACCGGGGAGCTGTTTTTT. This gives the protein CASSLDRGRRTGELFF.

This clone was picked up one time. The rearrangement links TRBV13 to TRBJ2-5; a weak D match, TRBD2 (7 bases). Germline V gives CDR1 PRHDT, CDR2 FYEKMQ (reference sequence). V was trimmed by 8 bases and J by 3 bases, leaving 22 bases between them. The CDR3 has 16 amino acids. CDR3 protein: CASLTGGRLAEETQYF. For the CDR3, the DNA is TGTGCCAGCCTCACCGGGGGGCGACTAGCCGAAGAGACCCAGTACTTC.

The chain has TRBV7-2 and TRBJ2-1; the D gene is possibly TRBD2 (6 bases). The CDR3 loop spans 16 amino acids. CDR1 SGHTA and CDR2 FQGNSA come from the germline V gene. V was shortened by 1 base and J by 0 bases, with 10 bases between the two germline ends. Written as DNA, the CDR3 is TGTGCCAGCAGCTTAGGTACCGGGGGCTCCTACAATGAGCAGTTCTTC. As protein: CASSLGTGGSYNEQFF.

The chain carries TRBV9 and TRBJ2-7; D gene uncertain. V lost 0 bases and J 2 bases, leaving 12 bases between the germline ends. Per germline, CDR1 SGDLS and CDR2 YYNGEE. This CDR3 has 15 amino acids. Here the CDR3 reads CASSVGGLPTYEQYF. CDR3 bases: TGTGCCAGCAGCGTAGGAGGCTTACCAACCTACGAGCAGTACTTC.

This chain joins TRBV30 and TRBJ1-1; the D is unclear. This CDR3 is built from 12 residues. Between the trimmed V and J ends, which lost 4 bases and 6 bases, there was a span of 12 bases. The germline CDR1 and CDR2 sequences are GTSNPN and SVGIG (reference sequence). The CDR3 DNA is TGTGCCTGGAAAGGGAGTAGCCCTGAAGCTTTCTTT. Protein: CAWKGSSPEAFF.

This sequence joins TRBV4-1 and TRBJ2-5, with 8 positions matching TRBD2. This CDR3 has 16 amino acids. J lost 2 bases, V lost 1 base, and 6 bases had no gene match. CDR1 and CDR2 (germline): MGHRA, YSYEKL. CDR3 DNA sequence: TGCGCCAGCAGCCAAGGAGGGACTAGAGTTCAAGAGACCCAGTACTTC. It yields the protein CASSQGGTRVQETQYF.

J is TRBJ2-7 and V is TRBV5-1; no firm D call. Trimming removed 0 bases at V and 6 bases at J, with 7 bases between. This CDR3 is built from 12 residues. Germline loops: CDR1 SGHRS, CDR2 YFSETQ. CDR3 residues: CASSLVGSEQYF. In DNA, the CDR3 is TGCGCCAGCAGCTTGGTCGGTAGCGAGCAGTACTTC.

V is TRBV7-9 and J is TRBJ2-7, with D possibly matching TRBD1 (6 bases). Trimming cost V 0 bases and J 2 bases, with 17 bases left between them. This CDR3 has 17 amino acids. Germline lookup yields CDR1 SEHNR and CDR2 FQNEAQ (reference sequence). CDR3 sequence reads: CASSLATRTDIPYEQYF. As DNA, the CDR3 is TGTGCCAGCAGCTTAGCGACCCGGACAGATATACCCTACGAGCAGTACTTC.

The J gene is TRBJ1-1, the V gene TRBV5-1, with unresolved D. The CDR3 contains 13 residues. Germline CDR1 reads SGHRS; CDR2 reads YFSETQ. Trimming took 5 bases from V and 2 from J, leaving 10 bases between them. CDR3 residues: CASRLTQNTEAFF. The CDR3 DNA reads as TGCGCCAGCAGACTGACTCAAAACACTGAAGCTTTCTTT.

The rearrangement links TRBV10-3 to TRBJ1-1; possible D gene TRBD1, 6 bases. The CDR3 spans 17 residues. The V gene lost 3 bases and the J gene lost 2 bases, with 19 bases spanning the gap. Per the germline V gene, CDR1 is ENHRY and CDR2 is SYGVKD. For the CDR3, the DNA is TGTGCCATCAGTGACCTCGGGACAATATCTTCAAACACTGAAGCTTTCTTT. Protein product: CAISDLGTISSNTEAFF.

The chain has TRBV7-8 and TRBJ1-4, with a weak D call TRBD1 (5 bases). Between the trimmed V and J ends, which lost 3 bases and 8 bases, there was a span of 10 bases. Per germline, CDR1 SGHVS and CDR2 FQNEAQ. This CDR3 has 13 residues. CDR3 in amino acids: CASSFIKGEKLFF. The CDR3 DNA follows: TGTGCCAGCAGCTTCATCAAGGGGGAAAAACTGTTTTTT. Drawing the rest from reference TRBV7-8 and TRBJ1-4, the complete variable domain is GAGVSQSPRYKVAKRGQDVALRCDPISGHVSLFWYQQALGQGPEFLTYFQNEAQLDKSGLPSDRFFAERPEGSVSTLKIQRTQQEDSAVYLCASSFIKGEKLFFGSGTQLSVL.

The V call is TRBV15, the J call TRBJ2-7; 7 nucleotides line up with TRBD1. Looked up from germline, CDR1 is LNHNV and CDR2 is YYDKDF (reference sequence). The CDR3 has 16 residues. The J segment lost 1 base and the V segment lost 5 bases, leaving 11 bases of the junction unmatched. CDR3 in amino acids: CATSGPRQGRSYEQYF. DNA for the CDR3: TGTGCCACCAGCGGACCCCGACAGGGTCGGTCCTACGAGCAGTACTTC.

This sequence joins TRBV5-1 and TRBJ2-5; maybe TRBD2 (6 bases). Trimming pared 0 bases from V and 2 bases from J, leaving 14 bases between. Germline assignment: CDR1 SGHRS and CDR2 YFSETQ. The CDR3 has 16 residues. CDR3 loop: CASSLGGSGEQETQYF. The CDR3 region has the DNA TGCGCCAGCAGCTTGGGGGGCTCGGGGGAGCAAGAGACCCAGTACTTC.

The rearrangement uses TRBV29-1 and TRBJ1-2, with TRBD1 matching 7 bases. Germline V lookup: CDR1 SQVTM, CDR2 ANQGSEA. The CDR3 length is 13 residues. With 0 bases clipped from V and 8 bases from J, the junction kept 6 bases outside the gene matches. The CDR3 bases are TGCAGCGTTGAAGAGACAGGGAGTGTCGGCTACACCTTC. It yields the protein CSVEETGSVGYTF.

The chain joins TRBV6-1 to TRBJ2-2; D unclear. The V and J ends lost 4 bases and 2 bases respectively, with 5 bases between them. Germline CDR1 MNHNS, CDR2 SASEGT. This CDR3 is built from 13 residues. This chain's CDR3 is CASSVKNTGELFF. As DNA, the CDR3 is TGTGCCAGCAGTGTCAAAAACACCGGGGAGCTGTTTTTT.

The V call is TRBV9, the J call TRBJ1-5; D gene unclear. The germline gives CDR1 SGDLS, CDR2 YYNGEE. This CDR3 comprises 15 residues. Trimming removed 4 bases from V and 0 bases from J, with 11 bases in between. CDR3 bases: TGTGCCAGCAGCTCGGAGGGCTATAGCAATCAGCCCCAGCATTTT. It is translated as CASSSEGYSNQPQHF.

The genes are TRBV19 and TRBJ2-4, with a possible D match to TRBD1 (7 bases). V lost 10 bases to trimming and J lost 7 bases, with 23 bases between them. Germline CDR1 is LNHDA and CDR2 is SQIVND (reference sequence). There are 15 residues in the CDR3. The CDR3 is CATSPAEGASNIQYF. As DNA, the CDR3 is TGTGCCACCTCCCCGGCGGAGGGGGCAAGCAACATTCAGTACTTC.

The V and J genes are TRBV5-1 and TRBJ1-1; tentative D call: TRBD1 (5 bases). The length of the CDR3 is 15 residues. Germline loops: CDR1 SGHRS, CDR2 YFSETQ. Trimming stripped 7 bases from V and 6 bases from J, with 22 bases between. The DNA of the CDR3 is TGCGCCAGCTCCCTAGGTGGGGGGGAAAGGGCTGAAGCTTTCTTT. This sequence encodes CASSLGGGERAEAFF.

This chain uses TRBV13 with TRBJ2-3, with D unresolved. Germline loops: CDR1 PRHDT, CDR2 FYEKMQ (reference sequence). The CDR3 loop spans 15 amino acids. Trimming took 5 bases from V and 1 from J, leaving 13 bases between them. The CDR3 loop is CASSPMGPRTDTQYF. As DNA, the CDR3 is TGTGCCAGCAGCCCGATGGGCCCTCGCACAGATACGCAGTATTTT. The complete variable domain, with remaining parts taken from reference TRBV13 and TRBJ2-3, reads AAGVIQSPRHLIKEKRETATLKCYPIPRHDTVYWYQQGPGQDPQFLISFYEKMQSDKGSIPDRFSAQQFSDYHSELNMSSLELGDSALYFCASSPMGPRTDTQYFGPGTRLTVL.

The genes are TRBV4-1 and TRBJ2-3, with D possibly being TRBD2 (6 bases). Germline loops: CDR1 MGHRA, CDR2 YSYEKL. V gave up 1 base and J gave up 0 bases, with 11 bases separating them. The CDR3 covers 16 residues. CDR3 sequence (DNA): TGCGCCAGCAGCCAAGCGTCGGGACTCAGCACAGATACGCAGTATTTT. This sequence encodes CASSQASGLSTDTQYF.

V is TRBV6-1 and J is TRBJ2-1; TRBD2 might be the D (7 bases). CDR1 and CDR2 from the germline V gene are MNHNS and SASEGT. The CDR3 consists of 14 residues. With 6 bases removed from V and 5 bases from J, the gap between germline ends came to 14 bases. The CDR3, as DNA: TGTGCCAGCAGGTTGGGGGGGCAGGACAATGAGCAGTTCTTC. This sequence encodes CASRLGGQDNEQFF.

The rearrangement uses TRBV5-4 and TRBJ1-4, with a weak D call TRBD1 (5 bases). V was cut by 4 bases and J by 7 bases, with 14 bases left in between. CDR1 and CDR2 (germline): SGHNT, YYREEE (reference sequence). The CDR3 consists of 14 residues. CDR3: CASSNREGFEKLFF. CDR3 bases: TGTGCCAGCAGCAACCGGGAGGGGTTTGAAAAACTGTTTTTT.

The gene calls are TRBV6-6 and TRBJ2-1, with 10 positions matching TRBD2. Trimming at V came to 6 bases and at J to 3 bases, leaving 5 bases not matched to a gene. Germline V gene lookup returns CDR1 MNHNY and CDR2 SVGAGI (reference sequence). This CDR3 is 15 amino acids long. CDR3 sequence reads: CASSLLAGGYNEQFF. CDR3 nucleotide sequence: TGTGCCAGCAGCCTATTAGCGGGAGGCTACAATGAGCAGTTCTTC.

This clone appeared once. The rearrangement uses TRBV5-6 and TRBJ2-5; 12 nucleotides line up with TRBD2. Germline CDR1 and CDR2: SGHDT and YYEEEE. The CDR3 consists of 16 residues. The trim removed 4 bases at V and 3 bases at J, leaving 7 bases unmatched. The CDR3 DNA sequence: TGTGCCAGCAGCCACCGACTAGCGGGAGCGGAAGAGACCCAGTACTTC. Protein product: CASSHRLAGAEETQYF.